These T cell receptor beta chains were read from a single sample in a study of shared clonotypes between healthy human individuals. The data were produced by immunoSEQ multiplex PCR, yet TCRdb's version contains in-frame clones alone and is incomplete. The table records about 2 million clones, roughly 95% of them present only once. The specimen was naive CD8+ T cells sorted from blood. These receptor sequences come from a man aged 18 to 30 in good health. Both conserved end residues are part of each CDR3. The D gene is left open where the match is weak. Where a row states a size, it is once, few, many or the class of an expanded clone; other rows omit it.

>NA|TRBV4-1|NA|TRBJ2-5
CASSPLGAGTQYF
TGCGCCAGCAGCCCCCTCGGGGCGGGGACCCAGTACTTC
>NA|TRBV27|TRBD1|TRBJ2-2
CASSRGTGVSGELFF
TGTGCCAGCAGTAGGGGGACAGGGGTTTCCGGGGAGCTGTTTTTT
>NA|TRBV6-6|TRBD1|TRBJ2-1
CASSYSSGGFYNEQFF
TGTGCCAGCAGTTACTCGTCAGGGGGATTTTACAATGAGCAGTTCTTC
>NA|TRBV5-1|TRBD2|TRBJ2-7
CASSIVAGGLGEQYF
TGCGCCAGCAGCATCGTAGCGGGAGGGCTTGGCGAGCAGTACTTC
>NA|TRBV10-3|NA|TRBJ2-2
CAISETTQETGELFF
TGTGCCATCAGTGAAACTACACAGGAGACCGGGGAGCTGTTTTTT
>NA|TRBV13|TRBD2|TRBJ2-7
CASSPRAGGPYEQYF
TGTGCCAGCAGCCCCCGAGCGGGAGGGCCTTACGAGCAGTACTTC
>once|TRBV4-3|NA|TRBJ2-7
CASSQSTPSSYEQYF
TGCGCCAGCAGCCAATCTACACCGTCGTCCTACGAGCAGTACTTC
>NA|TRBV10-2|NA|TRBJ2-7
CASSYELVYEQYF
TGCGCCAGCAGTTACGAGCTAGTCTACGAGCAGTACTTC
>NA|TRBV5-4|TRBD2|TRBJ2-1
CASSTRLADNEQFF
TGTGCCAGCAGCACCCGACTAGCGGACAATGAGCAGTTCTTC
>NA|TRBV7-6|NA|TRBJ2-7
CASSPLGTGSYEQYF
TGTGCCAGCAGCCCACTGGGGACTGGCTCCTACGAGCAGTACTTC
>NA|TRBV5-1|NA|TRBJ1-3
CASSLATVSSGNTIYF
TGCGCCAGCAGCTTGGCGACAGTGAGCTCTGGAAACACCATATATTTT
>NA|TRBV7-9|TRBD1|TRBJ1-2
CASSLAGQGPGYYGYTF
TGTGCCAGCAGCTTAGCGGGACAGGGGCCGGGGTACTATGGCTACACCTTC
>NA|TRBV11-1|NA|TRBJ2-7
CASTKDRLTYEQYF
TGTGCCAGCACCAAGGACAGATTAACCTACGAGCAGTACTTC
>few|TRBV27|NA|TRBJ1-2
CASSLTEGYGYTF
TGTGCCAGCAGTTTGACAGAAGGTTATGGCTACACCTTC
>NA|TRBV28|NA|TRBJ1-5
CASISLVPAGDQQPQHF
TGTGCCAGCATCTCTCTGGTTCCGGCAGGGGATCAACAGCCCCAGCATTTT
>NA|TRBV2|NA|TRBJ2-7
CASSEPGAYEQYF
TGTGCCAGCAGCGAGCCGGGAGCCTACGAGCAGTACTTC
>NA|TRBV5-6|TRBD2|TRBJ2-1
CASSLAGLAGLEQFF
TGTGCCAGCAGCTTGGCGGGACTAGCGGGTCTCGAGCAGTTCTTC
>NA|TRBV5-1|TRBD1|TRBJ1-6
CASSLADREYNSPLHF
TGCGCCAGCAGCTTGGCCGACAGGGAATATAATTCACCCCTCCACTTT
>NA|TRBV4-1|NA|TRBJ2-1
CASSQDLGIEQFF
TGCGCCAGCAGCCAAGACCTAGGGATTGAGCAGTTCTTC
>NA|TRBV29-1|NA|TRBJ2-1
CSVESIWNNEQFF
TGCAGCGTTGAAAGTATCTGGAACAATGAGCAGTTCTTC
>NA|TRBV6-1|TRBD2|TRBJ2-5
CASSESGEGFQETQYF
TGTGCCAGCAGTGAATCGGGGGAGGGCTTCCAAGAGACCCAGTACTTC
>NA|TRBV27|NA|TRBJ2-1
CASSPISGYNEQFF
TGTGCCAGCAGTCCAATTAGCGGATACAATGAGCAGTTCTTC
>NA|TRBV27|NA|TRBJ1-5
CASSLSQGNQPQHF
TGTGCCAGCAGTTTATCCCAGGGGAATCAGCCCCAGCATTTT
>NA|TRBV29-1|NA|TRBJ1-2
CSVEDGGNSYGYTF
TGCAGCGTTGAAGATGGCGGGAACTCATATGGCTACACCTTC
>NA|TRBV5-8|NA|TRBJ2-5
CASSRFNTLETQYF
TGTGCCAGCAGCCGTTTTAATACTCTGGAGACCCAGTACTTC
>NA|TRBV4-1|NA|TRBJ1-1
CASSQGGAWDTEAFF
TGCGCCAGCAGCCAAGGGGGGGCGTGGGACACTGAAGCTTTCTTT
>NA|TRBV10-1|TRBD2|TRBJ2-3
CASSESGLAGEDTQYF
TGCGCCAGCAGTGAGTCGGGGCTAGCGGGGGAGGATACGCAGTATTTT
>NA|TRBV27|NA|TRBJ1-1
CASSWRVDTEAFF
TGTGCCAGCAGTTGGAGGGTCGACACTGAAGCTTTCTTT
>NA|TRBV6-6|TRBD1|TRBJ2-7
CASSVTGVEAYEQYF
TGTGCCAGCAGTGTAACAGGGGTAGAGGCCTACGAGCAGTACTTC
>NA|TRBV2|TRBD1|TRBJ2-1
CASEPGTGVSYNEQFF
TGTGCCAGTGAACCCGGGACAGGGGTTTCCTACAATGAGCAGTTCTTC
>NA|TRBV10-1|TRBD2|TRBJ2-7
CASSEGAGVGYEQYF
TGCGCCAGCAGTGAGGGAGCGGGAGTTGGGTACGAGCAGTACTTC
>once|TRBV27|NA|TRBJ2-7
CASSSRLETGKAYEQYF
TGTGCCAGCAGTTCCCGGCTCGAGACCGGGAAAGCCTACGAGCAGTACTTC
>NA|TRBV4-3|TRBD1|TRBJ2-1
CASSHGTGVSNEQFF
TGCGCCAGCAGCCACGGGACAGGGGTTTCCAATGAGCAGTTCTTC
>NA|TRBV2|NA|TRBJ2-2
CASGSGELFF
TGTGCCAGCGGGTCCGGGGAGCTGTTTTTT
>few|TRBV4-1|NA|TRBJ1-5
CASSRIEGIDQPQHF
TGCGCCAGCAGCCGGATAGAGGGTATCGATCAGCCCCAGCATTTT
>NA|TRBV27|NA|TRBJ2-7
CASSLGSSDYEQYF
TGTGCCAGCAGTTTGGGGTCCAGCGACTACGAGCAGTACTTC
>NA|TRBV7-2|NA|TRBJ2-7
CASSLGAGSYEQYF
TGTGCCAGCAGCTTAGGGGCCGGCTCCTACGAGCAGTACTTC
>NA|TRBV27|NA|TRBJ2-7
CASSLGGSGSYEQYF
TGTGCCAGCAGTTTAGGGGGCTCGGGCTCCTACGAGCAGTACTTC
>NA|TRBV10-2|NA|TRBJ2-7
CASSLDGAYEQYF
TGCGCCAGCAGTTTAGACGGAGCCTACGAGCAGTACTTC
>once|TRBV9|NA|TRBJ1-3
CASSVAPGGNTIYF
TGTGCCAGCAGCGTAGCACCAGGCGGAAACACCATATATTTT
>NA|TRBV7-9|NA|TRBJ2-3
CASRSVAADQVDTQYF
TGTGCCAGCAGGTCGGTGGCGGCGGATCAGGTAGATACGCAGTATTTT
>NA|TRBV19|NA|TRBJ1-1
CASSIPSGGTEAFF
TGTGCCAGTAGTATCCCATCGGGCGGAACTGAAGCTTTCTTT
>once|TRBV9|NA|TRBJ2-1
CASSSETYNEQFF
TGTGCCAGTTCTAGCGAGACTTACAATGAGCAGTTCTTC
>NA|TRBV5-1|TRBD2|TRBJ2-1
CASSLLGLAGDEQFF
TGCGCCAGCAGCTTGTTGGGACTAGCCGGTGATGAGCAGTTCTTC
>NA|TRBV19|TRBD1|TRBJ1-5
CATAGGLNQPQHF
TGTGCCACTGCAGGGGGGCTTAATCAGCCCCAGCATTTT
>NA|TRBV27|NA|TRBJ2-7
CASSLRGKYEQYF
TGTGCCAGCAGTTTACGCGGAAAATACGAGCAGTACTTC
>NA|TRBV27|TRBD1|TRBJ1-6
CASSWGPTGNNSPLHF
TGTGCCAGCAGTTGGGGCCCGACAGGGAATAATTCACCCCTCCACTTT
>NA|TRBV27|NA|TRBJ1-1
CASSLNRMNTEAFF
TGTGCCAGCAGTTTGAACAGGATGAACACTGAAGCTTTCTTT
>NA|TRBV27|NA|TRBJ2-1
CASSFGQEYNEQFF
TGTGCCAGCAGTTTCGGGCAAGAATACAATGAGCAGTTCTTC
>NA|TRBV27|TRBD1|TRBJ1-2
CASSHDRDYGYTF
TGTGCCAGCAGCCACGACAGGGACTATGGCTACACCTTC
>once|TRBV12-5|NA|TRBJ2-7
CASGLPPGQAAYEQYF
TGTGCTAGTGGTTTGCCGCCGGGACAAGCTGCTTACGAGCAGTACTTC
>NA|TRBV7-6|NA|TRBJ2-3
CASSLSGGTDTQYF
TGTGCCAGCAGCTTATCAGGGGGCACAGATACGCAGTATTTT
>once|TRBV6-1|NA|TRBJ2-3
CASRVRGAGDTQYF
TGTGCCAGCAGAGTCAGGGGGGCCGGAGATACGCAGTATTTT
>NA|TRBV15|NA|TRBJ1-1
CATSPTGSLIEAFF
TGTGCCACCAGCCCTACCGGGAGTTTGATCGAAGCTTTCTTT
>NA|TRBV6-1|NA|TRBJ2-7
CAATRGPYEQYF
TGTGCGGCCACCAGGGGTCCCTACGAGCAGTACTTC
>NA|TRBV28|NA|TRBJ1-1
CASSLPLGEAFF
TGTGCCAGCAGTTTGCCTTTGGGTGAAGCTTTCTTT
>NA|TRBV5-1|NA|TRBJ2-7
CASSEAQGLKAYEQYF
TGCGCCAGCAGCGAAGCCCAGGGGTTAAAGGCCTACGAGCAGTACTTC
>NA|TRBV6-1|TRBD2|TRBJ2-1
CASTLSREGYNEQFF
TGTGCCAGCACCCTAAGCAGGGAGGGGTACAATGAGCAGTTCTTC
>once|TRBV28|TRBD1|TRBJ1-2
CASSPMGQGSGYTF
TGTGCCAGCAGTCCCATGGGACAGGGCTCTGGCTACACCTTC
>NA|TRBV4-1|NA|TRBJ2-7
CASSQGGAGTYPHEQYF
TGCGCCAGCAGCCAAGGGGGGGCAGGGACCTACCCTCACGAGCAGTACTTC